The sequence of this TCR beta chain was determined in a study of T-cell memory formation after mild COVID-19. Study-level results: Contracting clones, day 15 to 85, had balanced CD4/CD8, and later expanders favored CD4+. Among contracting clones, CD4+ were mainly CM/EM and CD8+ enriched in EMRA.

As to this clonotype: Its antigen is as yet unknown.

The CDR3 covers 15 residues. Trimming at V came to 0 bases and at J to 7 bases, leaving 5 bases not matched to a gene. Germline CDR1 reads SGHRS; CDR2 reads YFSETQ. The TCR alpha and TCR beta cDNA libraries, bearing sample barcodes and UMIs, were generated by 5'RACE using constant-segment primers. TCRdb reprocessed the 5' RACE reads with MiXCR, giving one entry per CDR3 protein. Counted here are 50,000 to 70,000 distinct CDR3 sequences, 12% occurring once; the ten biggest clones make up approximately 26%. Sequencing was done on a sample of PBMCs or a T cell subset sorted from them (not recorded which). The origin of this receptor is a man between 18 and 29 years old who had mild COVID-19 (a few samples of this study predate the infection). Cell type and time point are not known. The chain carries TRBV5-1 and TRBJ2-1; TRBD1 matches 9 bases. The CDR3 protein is CASSLGGTGTNEQFF. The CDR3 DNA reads TGCGCCAGCAGCTTGGGGGGGACAGGGACGAATGAGCAGTTCTTC.